The T cell receptor beta chain under discussion was sequenced for a study of T cells in pancreatic ductal adenocarcinoma. Study findings and constraints: Blood clonality (about 0.069) did not differ significantly from tumor (about 0.11). Compared with tumor, blood showed more total productive templates and around 8-fold more clonotypes.

Sequenced by immunoSEQ multiplex PCR; TCRdb stores in-frame clones only, minus some. The sample holds approximately 97,000 clones, more than 90% seen once. CDR1 SGHVS and CDR2 FNYEAQ come from the germline V gene. V gave up 4 bases and J gave up 2 bases, with 16 bases separating them. The CDR3 sequence is 16 residues long. A remark on this clone: The target antigen is unknown.

The selected patients with pancreatic ductal adenocarcinoma had surgery but no neoadjuvant therapy. The sample comprised PBMCs. The chain joins TRBV7-6 to TRBJ2-3; tentative D call: TRBD2 (6 bases). The sequence came from a human donor with pancreatic ductal adenocarcinoma. For the CDR3, the DNA is TGTGCCAGCAGCTCGTCGGCCGGGGGAAACACAGATACGCAGTATTTT. This sequence encodes CASSSSAGGNTDTQYF. Filled out from reference TRBV7-6 and TRBJ2-3, the complete variable domain reads GAGVSQSPRYKVTKRGQDVALRCDPISGHVSLYWYRQALGQGPEFLTYFNYEAQQDKSGLPNDRFSAERPEGSISTLTIQRTEQRDSAMYRCASSSSAGGNTDTQYFGPGTRLTVL.